The T cell receptor beta chain described here comes from a study of beta chain features in type 1 diabetes. General study points: Patients and controls would be equally affected if PCR favored shorter templates. Shortening that was moderate but significant affected the TCRB CDR3s of Type 1 diabetes patients in all four CD4+ subsets.

V was cut by 2 bases and J by 7 bases, with 18 bases left in between. The CDR3 totals 16 residues. The germline V gene encodes CDR1 SGHTA and CDR2 FQGNSA. A remark on this clone: Its antigen is undetermined.

Expressed TCRB transcripts were sequenced because the entire RNA isolate underwent reverse transcription. Some clones are missing from TCRdb's copy, which holds only in-frame ones; the method was immunoSEQ multiplex PCR. Of fewer than 45,000 clones listed, 66% are singletons. The sample was Tregs from blood. The chain uses TRBV7-2 and TRBJ1-5; D perhaps matches TRBD1 (6 bases). This sequence originates from a young man with type 1 diabetes. Some clones in this sample may be carry-over from other donors' samples. CDR3 DNA sequence: TGTGCCAGCAGCTTAAGTGGGTCAGGGGCAGGACAGCCCCAGCATTTT. Residues: CASSLSGSGAGQPQHF.